A selection of T cell receptor beta chains follows, all from one sample in a study of blood T cells in healthy people across ages. TCRdb processed the 5' RACE reads anew with MiXCR; each CDR3 protein has one entry. The table shows about 650,000 distinct CDR3 sequences, with about a third occurring only once. Sequencing was carried out using blood. The receptors originated from a woman aged 80 or older in good health. Both conserved end residues are part of each CDR3. D genes are given only for firm matches. Expanded clones are given a class, and other clones once, few, many or no size at all.

D gene	V gene	CDR3 length	J gene	clone size	CDR3 DNA	CDR3 protein
-	TRBV10-3	13	TRBJ2-3	-	TGTGCCATCATGGCAGCAAGCACAGATACGCAGTATTTT	CAIMAASTDTQYF
TRBD2	TRBV5-8	15	TRBJ2-5	-	TGTGCCAGCAGCCGCGGGACTAGCGGGTCCCATGAGCAGTACTTC	CASSRGTSGSHEQYF
-	TRBV5-1	13	TRBJ1-2	-	TGCGCCAGCAGCTTACCCGACGATTTCGGCTACACCTTC	CASSLPDDFGYTF
TRBD2	TRBV7-2	15	TRBJ2-3	-	TGTGCCAGCAGCTTGACTAGCGGGAGGGTAAATACGCAGTATTTT	CASSLTSGRVNTQYF
-	TRBV12-3/TRBV12-4	16	TRBJ2-6	many	TGTGCCAGCAGCCCACGTCGCAGCTCTGGGGCCAACGTCCTGACTTTC	CASSPRRSSGANVLTF
TRBD1	TRBV30	12	TRBJ2-4	few	TGTGCCTGGAGAGGAACAGGGGAGTGGCAGTACTTC	CAWRGTGEWQYF
-	TRBV20-1	12	TRBJ1-5	-	TGCAGTGCTAGAGGGGCGGGGCAGCCCCAGCATTTT	CSARGAGQPQHF
-	TRBV4-2	14	TRBJ2-7	many	TGTGCCAGCAGCCTCGAGACAGGTCCTTACGAGCAGTACTTC	CASSLETGPYEQYF
-	TRBV25-1	14	TRBJ1-2	many	TGTGCCAGCAGTGAATTCGAGGGGTACTATGGCTACACCTTC	CASSEFEGYYGYTF
-	TRBV5-1	15	TRBJ2-2	-	TGCGCCAGCAGCTACGGGACGAGGGGGACCGGGGAGCTGTTTTTT	CASSYGTRGTGELFF
-	TRBV7-2	15	TRBJ2-5	few	TGTGCCAGCAGCTTAGCCACAGCATATTACAATGAGCAGTACTTC	CASSLATAYYNEQYF
TRBD2	TRBV2	15	TRBJ2-3	few	TGTGCCAGCAGTGTTACTAGCGGGGCTGGAGATACGCAGTATTTT	CASSVTSGAGDTQYF
-	TRBV7-2	12	TRBJ2-1	-	TGTGCCAGCAGCTCGCAATTCAATGAGCAGTTCTTC	CASSSQFNEQFF
TRBD1	TRBV11-1	19	TRBJ1-1	-	TGTGCCAGCAGCTTCAACTTCGGGACAGGCAAAGTCCTGAACACTGAAGCTTTCTTT	CASSFNFGTGKVLNTEAFF
TRBD1	TRBV5-1	12	TRBJ2-7	many	TGCGCCAGCAGCTTGGAAACAGGGGGGCAGTACTTC	CASSLETGGQYF
-	TRBV20-1	15	TRBJ1-1	-	TGCAGTGCTAGAGCCCCAGGCAGGGGGAACACTGAAGCTTTCTTT	CSARAPGRGNTEAFF
-	TRBV28	14	TRBJ2-5	-	TGTACCAGCCAGTCCGGGACCGTTCAAGAGACCCAGTACTTC	CTSQSGTVQETQYF
-	TRBV7-2	14	TRBJ1-1	-	TGTGCCAGCAGCTGGGGACATTTGAACACTGAAGCTTTCTTT	CASSWGHLNTEAFF
TRBD1	TRBV25-1	13	TRBJ2-5	many	TGTGCCACCGGGACAGGGGGCCTAGAGACCCAGTACTTC	CATGTGGLETQYF
TRBD2	TRBV6-2/TRBV6-3	15	TRBJ2-5	many	TGTGCCAGCATACTAGCGGGGGGGCCGGTTGAGACCCAGTACTTC	CASILAGGPVETQYF
-	TRBV7-2	12	TRBJ2-3	once	TGTGCCAGCAGCTTAGCCCAAGATACGCAGTATTTT	CASSLAQDTQYF
-	TRBV29-1	14	TRBJ2-3	many	TGCAGCGTTACCGGGACTTCCATCACAGATACGCAGTATTTT	CSVTGTSITDTQYF
-	TRBV27	14	TRBJ2-3	-	TGTGCCAGCAGTTCACCCTTCGACACAGATACGCAGTATTTT	CASSSPFDTDTQYF
-	TRBV20-1	13	TRBJ1-1	few	TGCAGTGCGGTCGGGCAGCTTAACACTGAAGCTTTCTTT	CSAVGQLNTEAFF
-	TRBV6-5	14	TRBJ1-5	many	TGTGCCAGCAGAGCAGGGGTAGGCAATCAGCCCCAGCATTTT	CASRAGVGNQPQHF
TRBD2	TRBV11-2	17	TRBJ2-3	-	TGTGCCAGCAGCCAACGGACGACTAGCGGGAGAGGTGATACGCAGTATTTT	CASSQRTTSGRGDTQYF
-	TRBV5-4	12	TRBJ2-3	-	TGTGCCAGCAGCTTAACAGATATGGCGCAGTATTTT	CASSLTDMAQYF
-	TRBV7-8	13	TRBJ1-1	-	TGTGCCAGCAGCCCAACTACAGTCACTGAAGCTTTCTTT	CASSPTTVTEAFF
-	TRBV7-8	15	TRBJ2-7	many	TGTGCCAGCAGCTTAGAGGGGGGGGGCGGCTACGAGCAGTACTTC	CASSLEGGGGYEQYF
-	TRBV2	14	TRBJ1-2	-	TGTGCCAGCAGCCGGGACACTCCGCAAGGAACTAGGGCCTTC	CASSRDTPQGTRAF
TRBD2	TRBV12-3/TRBV12-4	18	TRBJ2-3	many	TGTGCCAGCAGTTTAGTTCCGCAGGGCGTCCGGGGGGGAGATACGCAGTATTTT	CASSLVPQGVRGGDTQYF
-	TRBV5-4	14	TRBJ2-7	many	TGTGCCAGCAGCTTGGCAGGGGTTTCCTACGAGCAGTACTTC	CASSLAGVSYEQYF
-	TRBV19	14	TRBJ1-5	-	TGTGCCAGTAGTACCCGGGAGAGCAATCAGCCCCAGCATTTT	CASSTRESNQPQHF
TRBD2	TRBV7-2	15	TRBJ2-3	-	TGTGCCAGCAGCTTAGCCTCGACTAGCGGTGATACGCAGTATTTT	CASSLASTSGDTQYF
TRBD1	TRBV2	15	TRBJ1-1	-	TGTGCCATCCCTGGACAGGGGGCATTAAACACTGAAGCTTTCTTT	CAIPGQGALNTEAFF
-	TRBV7-9	16	TRBJ2-4	many	TGTGCCAGCAGCTTAAGGGGGGAAGGTCTTCAAAACATTCAGTACTTC	CASSLRGEGLQNIQYF
TRBD1	TRBV7-9	14	TRBJ2-5	many	TGTGCCAGCAGCTACCTAACAGGGGGCGAGACCCAGTACTTC	CASSYLTGGETQYF
TRBD2	TRBV5-1	20	TRBJ2-1	-	TGCGCCAGCAGCTCTTCCAGACTAGCGGGAGGCCCGAGCTCCTACAATGAGCAGTTCTTC	CASSSSRLAGGPSSYNEQFF
-	TRBV28	14	TRBJ2-7	-	TGTGCCAGCAGTTTTTTTGGGGGATCCTACGAGCAGTACTTC	CASSFFGGSYEQYF
-	TRBV29-1	14	TRBJ1-1	many	TGCAGCGTTTTCAAACAGGACGGTCCGGCTGAAGCTTTCTTT	CSVFKQDGPAEAFF
-	TRBV9	14	TRBJ2-2	-	TGTGCCAGCAGCGTGGGTAGCCTCCCCGGGGAGCTGTTTTTT	CASSVGSLPGELFF
TRBD1	TRBV11-2	17	TRBJ2-5	many	TGTGCCAGCAGCTTAGGCCTGCGACAGGGGGTCCAAGAGACCCAGTACTTC	CASSLGLRQGVQETQYF
-	TRBV30	15	TRBJ1-1	few	TGTGCCTGGAGTGTATGGGGTGGAATGAACACTGAAGCTTTCTTT	CAWSVWGGMNTEAFF
-	TRBV10-3	14	TRBJ2-5	many	TGTGCCATCAGTGGGGGGGGCGGTCAAGAGACCCAGTACTTC	CAISGGGGQETQYF
-	TRBV5-1	16	TRBJ2-7	many	TGCGCCAGCAGCTTGTTTCGGGCAGGGCCCGACCACGAGCAGTACTTC	CASSLFRAGPDHEQYF